The 24 T cell receptor beta chains given below trace back to one sample, sequenced in a study of cytomegalovirus exposure and HLA in healthy donors listed by TCRdb under 2017. Library preparation was by the immunoSEQ multiplex PCR assay. TCRdb re-hosts the immuneACCESS table, in-frame sequences only. Its copies lack some clones; in the studies checked, an unresolved V gene accounts for under half of them, and the cause for the rest is not known. This sample comprises approximately 240,000 clones, 75% to 95% of them detected only once. Around 1.1% of the sample lies in the top ten. Sample: PBMCs. These receptors all stem from a woman aged 18-29 years in good health and CMV-seronegative.

This chain uses TRBV10-3 with TRBJ2-1, with 13 bases aligning to TRBD2. The CDR3 contains 13 residues. J was trimmed by 9 bases and V by 6 bases; bases with no gene match: 2. Germline CDR1 ENHRY, CDR2 SYGVKD. The CDR3 nucleotides read TGTGCCATCAGACTAGCGGGGGGGGTTGAGCAGTTCTTC. Its translation: CAIRLAGGVEQFF.

The chain carries TRBV6-5 and TRBJ1-1, with 9 bases identical to TRBD1. Trimming at V came to 6 bases and at J to 4 bases, leaving 9 bases not matched to a gene. CDR1 is MNHEY, CDR2 SVGAGI, per germline. This CDR3 is 15 amino acids long. CDR3 amino acids: CASSTVQGAGTEAFF. CDR3 nucleotide sequence: TGTGCCAGCAGCACCGTACAGGGGGCTGGCACTGAAGCTTTCTTT.

V gene TRBV4-2 combines with J gene TRBJ1-6, with D possibly TRBD1 on 5 matching bases. The CDR3 totals 18 residues. Germline V gene data show CDR1 as LGHNA and CDR2 as YNFKEQ. V was pared by 3 bases and J by 9 bases, with 24 bases between. CDR3 amino acids: CASSHPPSQGRRLSPLHF. CDR3 bases: TGTGCCAGCAGCCACCCTCCGAGCCAGGGCAGGCGACTTTCACCCCTCCACTTT.

On this clone: Additional DNA sequences in this sample encode the identical CDR3. The chain couples TRBV30 to TRBJ1-2; tentatively, D is TRBD1 (5 bases). Germline V lookup: CDR1 GTSNPN, CDR2 SVGIG (reference sequence). The CDR3 runs 12 residues. Between the trimmed V and J ends, which lost 1 base and 4 bases, there was a span of 7 bases. The CDR3 loop is CAWSAGGYGYTF. Here the CDR3 DNA reads TGTGCCTGGAGTGCGGGGGGCTATGGCTACACCTTC.

The chain employs TRBV6-1 and TRBJ1-5; TRBD1 aligns across 7 bases. This CDR3 comprises 16 residues. CDR1 and CDR2 from the germline V gene are MNHNS and SASEGT. Trimming took 3 bases from V and 9 from J; bases not matched to a gene: 14. CDR3 region: CASSEIGGSLGWPQHF. Here the CDR3 DNA reads TGTGCCAGCAGTGAGATAGGGGGCTCTCTAGGGTGGCCCCAGCATTTT.

The CDR3 loop reads CASGGEQGAYEQYF. CDR3 sequence (DNA): TGCGCCAGCGGCGGTGAGCAGGGGGCTTACGAGCAGTACTTC. The gene calls are TRBV5-1 and TRBJ2-7, with 8 bases fitting TRBD1. The CDR3 has 14 amino acids. Germline trimming cut 7 bases from V and 4 bases from J; bases unmatched to any gene: 10. CDR1 is SGHRS, CDR2 YFSETQ, per germline.

The chain carries TRBV9 and TRBJ2-1; 9 bases are shared with TRBD2. The CDR3 contains 15 residues. Germline V CDR1 and CDR2: SGDLS, YYNGEE. Losses at the gene ends were 0 bases for V and 5 bases for J; bases not matched to a gene: 3. The CDR3 DNA is TGTGCCAGCAGCGTAGTGACTAGCGGTAACAATGAGCAGTTCTTC. It translates to CASSVVTSGNNEQFF.

The V call is TRBV10-2, the J call TRBJ1-1; D unresolved. Germline lookup yields CDR1 WSHSY and CDR2 SAAADI. The CDR3 length is 16 residues. Trimming pared 7 bases from V and 0 bases from J, leaving 18 bases between. This CDR3 reads CASIENLGSMNTEAFF. DNA of the CDR3: TGCGCCAGCATAGAGAATCTCGGGTCGATGAACACTGAAGCTTTCTTT.

In its sample, this clone was seen a few times. CDR3 nucleotide sequence: TGTGCCTGGAGCCCCCCCGGGACTGAAGCTTTCTTT. Encoded protein: CAWSPPGTEAFF. The chain has TRBV30 and TRBJ1-1; D not resolved. Germline values: CDR1 GTSNPN, CDR2 SVGIG (reference sequence). V lost 3 bases and J 5 bases, leaving 10 bases between the germline ends. The CDR3 runs 12 residues.

This clone has just a few counts. The J gene is TRBJ1-2, the V gene TRBV18; TRBD1 aligns across 7 bases. The germline V gene has CDR1 KGHSH and CDR2 LQKENI. The length of the CDR3 is 15 residues. V was clipped by 6 bases and J by 5 bases; unmatched bases: 12. CDR3 coding DNA: TGTGCCAGCTCCCGCCGGGACAGCGGAGGGTATGGCTACACCTTC. Its translation: CASSRRDSGGYGYTF.

This chain uses TRBV28 with TRBJ2-5, with D maybe TRBD1 (5 bases). V gave up 3 bases and J gave up 5 bases, with 16 bases separating them. This CDR3 is built from 15 residues. Germline-derived CDR1 and CDR2 are MDHEN and SYDVKM. This CDR3 is CASSLIRGRGETQYF. In DNA, the CDR3 is TGTGCCAGCAGTTTGATAAGGGGAAGGGGTGAGACCCAGTACTTC.

The chain employs TRBV5-1 and TRBJ2-7; 8 bases are shared with TRBD2. Germline V gene sequence: CDR1 SGHRS, CDR2 YFSETQ. The junction had 10 bases not matched to a gene; V was cut back by 5 bases and J by 3 bases. CDR3 size: 15 residues. CDR3 bases: TGCGCCAGCAGATTCGGACTAGCTGGGGACTACGAGCAGTACTTC. Its protein product is CASRFGLAGDYEQYF.

The J gene is TRBJ1-1, the V gene TRBV14, with a possible D match to TRBD1 (6 bases). The germline CDR1 and CDR2 sequences are SGHDN and FVKESK. The V gene lost 3 bases and the J gene lost 3 bases, with 20 bases spanning the gap. This CDR3 is 17 amino acids long. The CDR3 coding sequence is TGTGCCAGCAGCCACGCCAGGGGAACCTCTTCTTACACTGAAGCTTTCTTT. Residues: CASSHARGTSSYTEAFF.

The J gene is TRBJ2-7, the V gene TRBV28; 9 nucleotides align to TRBD1. The junction had 19 bases not matched to a gene; V was cut back by 5 bases and J by 11 bases. The CDR3 contains 16 residues. The germline V gene encodes CDR1 MDHEN and CDR2 SYDVKM. This CDR3 reads CASSKPGQGGPRSKYF. CDR3 sequence (DNA): TGTGCCAGCAGTAAACCGGGACAGGGAGGTCCGCGGTCCAAGTACTTC.

This chain uses TRBV19 with TRBJ2-5; a possible D gene is TRBD1 (6 bases). Between the trimmed V and J ends, which lost 5 bases and 5 bases, there was a span of 18 bases. The CDR3 has 15 amino acids. Germline CDR1 is LNHDA and CDR2 is SQIVND (reference sequence). This chain's CDR3 is CASSSSPGAGETQYF. For the CDR3, the DNA is TGTGCCAGTAGTTCCAGTCCAGGGGCCGGGGAGACCCAGTACTTC.

The gene calls are TRBV6-1 and TRBJ1-5; 10 bases line up with TRBD1. V lost 4 bases and J lost 7; bases outside the gene matches: 4. Per germline, CDR1 MNHNS and CDR2 SASEGT. This CDR3 is built from 14 residues. This CDR3 reads CASSVRTGGQPQHF. The CDR3 DNA reads as TGTGCCAGCAGTGTCAGGACAGGGGGACAGCCCCAGCATTTT.

The chain recombines TRBV7-9 with TRBJ2-7; perhaps TRBD2 as D (6 bases). Germline V gene data show CDR1 as SEHNR and CDR2 as FQNEAQ (reference sequence). The CDR3 has 14 amino acids. The V and J ends lost 6 bases and 3 bases respectively, with 15 bases between them. The CDR3 DNA reads as TGTGCCAGCAGACCCGCGGGGAACATCTACGAGCAGTACTTC. This encodes CASRPAGNIYEQYF.

In this sample, this clone turned up once. The V and J genes are TRBV19 and TRBJ1-2; D is perhaps TRBD1 (5 bases). This CDR3 has 13 amino acids. Trimming left V 3 bases short and J 2 bases short, with 7 bases between. From germline, CDR1 is LNHDA and CDR2 SQIVND (reference sequence). CDR3 nucleotide sequence: TGTGCCAGTAGTATCCAGGGAAACTATGGCTACACCTTC. It specifies CASSIQGNYGYTF.

This chain uses TRBV5-1 with TRBJ2-5; 8 positions agree with TRBD1. CDR1 is SGHRS, CDR2 YFSETQ, per germline. V trimming: 1 base; J trimming: 5 bases; junction bases outside the gene matches: 7. The CDR3 is 15 residues long. The CDR3 DNA reads TGCGCCAGCAGCTTGTCCACAGGGGGTAGGGAGACCCAGTACTTC. Encoded protein: CASSLSTGGRETQYF.

V gene TRBV4-1 combines with J gene TRBJ1-4; tentatively, D is TRBD1 (5 bases). V lost 1 base and J lost 3, with 12 bases in between. This CDR3 is built from 16 residues. Looked up from germline, CDR1 is MGHRA and CDR2 is YSYEKL. As DNA, the CDR3 is TGCGCCAGCAGCCAAGGGGCGGGGGTTTCTAATGAAAAACTGTTTTTT. Amino acid sequence: CASSQGAGVSNEKLFF.

The V gene is TRBV2, the J gene TRBJ1-5; TRBD1 agrees at 9 bases. This CDR3 contains 15 residues. The V gene end was trimmed by 6 bases and the J gene end by 4 bases; junction bases not matched to a gene: 7. CDR1 is SNHLY, CDR2 FYNNEI, per germline. Here the CDR3 reads CASRGRQGGNQPQHF. The CDR3 DNA reads TGTGCCAGCAGGGGCCGACAGGGGGGAAATCAGCCCCAGCATTTT.

The chain uses TRBV5-4 and TRBJ1-4, with D possibly matching TRBD1 (6 bases). This CDR3 contains 18 residues. The ends were cut back, 4 bases at V and 0 bases at J, with 19 bases in the middle. Germline V gives CDR1 SGHNT, CDR2 YYREEE (reference sequence). The CDR3 reads CASSGRSVGGATNEKLFF. The CDR3 DNA follows: TGTGCCAGCAGCGGGCGAAGTGTAGGGGGGGCAACTAATGAAAAACTGTTTTTT.

The J gene is TRBJ1-1, the V gene TRBV5-1; 12 bases match TRBD1. The CDR3 length is 15 residues. The ends lost 2 bases at V and 7 bases at J; junction bases unmatched: 6. Germline V gene sequence: CDR1 SGHRS, CDR2 YFSETQ. CDR3 loop: CASSLPGQGASEAFF. CDR3 sequence (DNA): TGCGCCAGCAGCTTACCGGGACAGGGGGCCAGTGAAGCTTTCTTT.

This rearrangement joins TRBV19 to TRBJ2-1; TRBD2 matches at 12 bases. The CDR3 is 18 residues long. J lost 7 bases, V lost 5 bases, and 15 bases had no gene match. Germline CDR1 is LNHDA and CDR2 is SQIVND (reference sequence). The CDR3 DNA reads as TGTGCCAGTAGTTTCACGACTAGCGGGAGTGTGTTGTATAATGAGCAGTTCTTC. Translation gives CASSFTTSGSVLYNEQFF.